This T cell receptor (beta chain) was obtained from a study of blood T cell repertoires in COVID-19. The germline gives CDR1 SQVTM, CDR2 ANQGSEA. Trimming removed 6 bases from V and 8 bases from J; junction bases left unmatched: 10. CDR3 length: 14 amino acids. Clones were read by immunoSEQ multiplex PCR, and TCRdb kept only the in-frame ones, dropping some. The sample holds 200,000 to 300,000 clones; 80% to 90% are singletons and the top ten take 4% to 5%. The V gene is TRBV29-1, the J gene TRBJ2-1, with 10 bases identical to TRBD2. The origin of this receptor is a man in his 60s with acute or convalescent COVID-19. Sequenced material: peripheral blood. In DNA form, the CDR3 reads TGCAGCGTCCGATCCGGGACTAGCGTCGATGAGCAGTTCTTC. Encoded protein: CSVRSGTSVDEQFF.